What follows are 18 T cell receptor beta chains derived from one specimen sequenced in a study of cytomegalovirus exposure and HLA in healthy donors. Primers included in the PCR were 60 Vbeta and 13 Jbeta primers. Generated by immunoSEQ multiplex PCR, the TCRdb table keeps only in-frame clones and is missing some. This sample carries some 150,000 clones, 82% of them seen once, and the ten largest clones take approximately 1.5%. The sample was PBMCs. The source is a male donor in good health and CMV-seronegative.

The chain recombines TRBV19 with TRBJ2-4, with 7 bases fitting TRBD2. This CDR3 spans 18 amino acids. Trimming at V came to 4 bases and at J to 2 bases, leaving 14 bases not matched to a gene. Germline CDR1 reads LNHDA; CDR2 reads SQIVND (reference sequence). Here the CDR3 reads CASSNSWGEGTPKNIQYF. The CDR3 DNA sequence: TGTGCCAGTAGTAATTCCTGGGGGGAGGGAACCCCCAAAAACATTCAGTACTTC. Drawing the rest from reference TRBV19 and TRBJ2-4, the complete variable domain is DGGITQSPKYLFRKEGQNVTLSCEQNLNHDAMYWYRQDPGQGLRLIYYSQIVNDFQKGDIAEGYSVSREKKESFPLTVTSAQKNPTAFYLCASSNSWGEGTPKNIQYFGAGTRLSVL.

The sample holds a few counts of this clone. The V and J genes are TRBV28 and TRBJ1-5; a possible D gene is TRBD1 (5 bases). This CDR3 has 14 residues. Germline V lookup: CDR1 MDHEN, CDR2 SYDVKM. Trimming took 2 bases from V and 9 from J, leaving 14 bases between them. CDR3 amino acids: CASSLPEGLGPQHF. The CDR3 nucleotides read TGTGCCAGCAGTTTACCAGAGGGACTCGGGCCCCAGCATTTT.

The chain combines TRBV18 with TRBJ2-5, with a possible D match to TRBD1 (6 bases). The CDR3 loop spans 14 amino acids. From germline, CDR1 is KGHSH and CDR2 LQKENI. Deletions cut 0 bases from V and 4 bases from J, with 9 bases between. The CDR3 spells CASSPPTGTETQYF. In DNA, the CDR3 is TGTGCCAGCTCACCACCTACAGGGACAGAGACCCAGTACTTC.

The CDR3, as DNA: TGTGCCAGCAGCTTGCTGTTCGGACAGGGGCCTACCGGGGAGCTGTTTTTT. This sequence encodes CASSLLFGQGPTGELFF. J is TRBJ2-2 and V is TRBV5-8; 9 bases match TRBD1. Germline V gene data show CDR1 as SGHTS and CDR2 as YDEGEE. The CDR3 extends over 17 amino acids. The ends lost 1 base at V and 5 bases at J; junction bases unmatched: 9. The complete variable domain, with remaining parts taken from reference TRBV5-8 and TRBJ2-2, reads EAGVTQSPTHLIKTRGQQATLRCSPISGHTSVYWYQQALGLGLQFLLWYDEGEERNRGNFPPRFSGRQFPNYSSELNVNALELEDSALYLCASSLLFGQGPTGELFFGEGSRLTVL.

The CDR3 DNA reads TGTGTCTCAGCCCCCGGGGGCTCCTACGAGCAGTACTTC. This sequence encodes CVSAPGGSYEQYF. The chain links TRBV25-1 to TRBJ2-7; D may be TRBD2 (6 bases). The CDR3 sequence is 13 residues long. CDR1 is MGHDK, CDR2 SYGVNS, per germline.

This chain joins TRBV7-9 and TRBJ2-1; TRBD2 is a possible D gene (6 bases). The germline V gene has CDR1 SEHNR and CDR2 FQNEAQ (reference sequence). This CDR3 contains 11 residues. V was shortened by 3 bases and J by 14 bases, with 11 bases between the two germline ends. The CDR3 reads CASSLDYPEFF. CDR3 sequence (DNA): TGTGCCAGCAGCTTGGACTATCCCGAGTTCTTC.

V gene TRBV15 combines with J gene TRBJ1-6; D uncertain. Trimming took 7 bases from V and 9 from J, leaving 16 bases between them. Looked up from germline, CDR1 is LNHNV and CDR2 is YYDKDF (reference sequence). This CDR3 is built from 14 residues. CDR3 amino acids: CATKKSLSTSPLHF. Written as DNA, the CDR3 is TGTGCCACCAAAAAATCCCTTTCTACTTCACCCCTCCACTTT.

This sequence joins TRBV5-6 and TRBJ2-2; 7 bases map to TRBD1. The CDR3 contains 16 residues. The germline CDR1 and CDR2 sequences are SGHDT and YYEEEE. Trimming at V came to 4 bases and at J to 1 base, leaving 7 bases not matched to a gene. CDR3 bases: TGTGCCAGCAGCACCCGGACAGGAAAGAACACCGGGGAGCTGTTTTTT. It yields the protein CASSTRTGKNTGELFF.

This chain connects TRBV6-1 to TRBJ1-1; D remains ambiguous. Germline V CDR1 and CDR2: MNHNS, SASEGT. Trimming cost V 8 bases and J 0 bases, with 4 bases left between them. The CDR3 length is 11 residues. DNA of the CDR3: TGTGCCAGCCGGGTGAACACTGAAGCTTTCTTT. This translates into CASRVNTEAFF.

The rearrangement joins TRBV18 to TRBJ1-5; 9 nucleotides agree with TRBD1. This CDR3 region has 16 residues. After removal of 3 bases from V and 2 bases from J, the junction contained 5 bases not matched to a gene. The germline V gene encodes CDR1 KGHSH and CDR2 LQKENI. The CDR3 spells CASSPPGQGRNQPQHF. The CDR3 region has the DNA TGTGCCAGCTCACCGCCGGGACAGGGACGCAATCAGCCCCAGCATTTT.

The CDR3 reads CASSPGETQYF. CDR3 nucleotides: TGCGCCAGCAGTCCAGGAGAGACCCAGTACTTC. This chain joins TRBV5-1 and TRBJ2-5; no clear D. V gave up 5 bases and J gave up 4 bases, with 6 bases separating them. The germline V gene encodes CDR1 SGHRS and CDR2 YFSETQ. This CDR3 is built from 11 residues.

This clone was found a few times. This sequence joins TRBV15 and TRBJ2-7, with 9 bases lining up with TRBD1. This CDR3 is built from 14 residues. Trimming removed 5 bases from V and 4 bases from J; junction bases left unmatched: 6. The germline V gene has CDR1 LNHNV and CDR2 YYDKDF (reference sequence). The CDR3: CATSRSGTGYEQYF. The CDR3 DNA reads TGTGCCACCAGCCGCTCAGGGACAGGGTACGAGCAGTACTTC.

The genes are TRBV7-3 and TRBJ2-2; 8 nucleotides agree with TRBD2. The CDR3 has 16 amino acids. V was clipped by 4 bases and J by 5 bases; unmatched bases: 9. Germline values: CDR1 SGHTA, CDR2 FQGTGA. In DNA, the CDR3 is TGTGCCAGCAGCTCCTCTAGCGGGCTAACTACCGGGGAGCTGTTTTTT. It translates to CASSSSSGLTTGELFF.

The V call is TRBV7-3, the J call TRBJ1-1, with 7 nucleotides matching TRBD1. The CDR3 spans 15 residues. V was clipped by 3 bases and J by 4 bases; unmatched bases: 8. Germline CDR1 and CDR2: SGHTA and FQGTGA. DNA for the CDR3: TGTGCCAGCAGCTTTGGACAGGTCGGTAGCACTGAAGCTTTCTTT. The encoded protein is CASSFGQVGSTEAFF.

The gene calls are TRBV19 and TRBJ2-5; the D gene is possibly TRBD2 (6 bases). Trimming took 2 bases from V and 3 from J, leaving 16 bases between them. Germline V gene lookup returns CDR1 LNHDA and CDR2 SQIVND (reference sequence). This CDR3 is 16 amino acids long. CDR3 sequence: CASSILGGIEKETQYF. CDR3 nucleotides: TGTGCCAGTAGTATATTGGGGGGTATCGAAAAAGAGACCCAGTACTTC. Drawing the rest from reference TRBV19 and TRBJ2-5, the complete variable domain is DGGITQSPKYLFRKEGQNVTLSCEQNLNHDAMYWYRQDPGQGLRLIYYSQIVNDFQKGDIAEGYSVSREKKESFPLTVTSAQKNPTAFYLCASSILGGIEKETQYFGPGTRLLVL.

This clone has just one count. V gene TRBV5-1 combines with J gene TRBJ1-1, with TRBD1 matching over 9 bases. In germline, CDR1 is SGHRS, CDR2 YFSETQ. The J segment lost 2 bases and the V segment lost 4 bases, leaving 3 bases of the junction unmatched. This CDR3 region has 14 residues. The CDR3 here is CASSLTGGNTEAFF. The CDR3 DNA reads TGCGCCAGCAGCCTTACAGGGGGCAACACTGAAGCTTTCTTT.

The genes are TRBV29-1 and TRBJ2-7, with 7 nucleotides matching TRBD1. This CDR3 has 13 amino acids. Trimming took 4 bases from V and 5 from J; bases not matched to a gene: 8. The germline gives CDR1 SQVTM, CDR2 ANQGSEA. CDR3 sequence (DNA): TGCAGCGTTGGGCGGACAGGCCTCAACGAGCAGTACTTC. Translating it yields CSVGRTGLNEQYF.

The chain combines TRBV9 with TRBJ2-1, with a weak D call TRBD1 (7 bases). The ends were cut back, 6 bases at V and 10 bases at J, with 20 bases in the middle. The CDR3 runs to 14 residues. The V gene's germline CDR1 is SGDLS and CDR2 YYNGEE. The CDR3 loop is CASTPFGGGGEQFF. CDR3 bases: TGTGCCAGCACTCCCTTTGGAGGGGGCGGCGAGCAGTTCTTC.